This section outlines one T cell receptor (beta chain) sequence together with its context. The target antigen is unknown. This entry is derived from a study of Tregs in tolerant kidney transplant recipients. Study-level results: The most relevant donor-specific Treg TCRbeta repertoire apparently came from expansion with activated donor B cells. Few patients were studied, so findings need validation in larger groups.

This CDR3 is built from 14 residues. In germline, CDR1 is SNHLY, CDR2 FYNNEI. Trimming removed 6 bases from V and 2 bases from J, with 11 bases in between. The table came from immunoSEQ multiplex PCR; TCRdb's copy has only in-frame clones and leaves some out. The data contain tens of thousands of clones, roughly nine tenths of them seen just once; the ten biggest clones take up 12% to 15%. Mixed chimerism was transient after nonmyeloablative marrow transplants from related graft donors. CD4+CD25+CD127- Tregs, CD4+CD25- non-Tregs, CD4 and CD8 cells were sorted. The genes are TRBV2 and TRBJ2-1; possibly TRBD1 for D (5 bases). This receptor was taken from a human patient who received a combined kidney and bone marrow transplant. Part of the T cell pool may stem from the graft donor. This sample comprised CD8+ T cells from blood (PBMCs), obtained 24 months after the transplant. The chain's CDR3 is CASRDTSTYNEQFF. The CDR3 DNA reads TGTGCCAGCAGGGACACTTCGACCTACAATGAGCAGTTCTTC. The full variable domain, completed using reference TRBV2 and TRBJ2-1, is EPEVTQTPSHQVTQMGQEVILRCVPISNHLYFYWYRQILGQKVEFLVSFYNNEISEKSEIFDDQFSVERPDGSNFTLKIRSTKLEDSAMYFCASRDTSTYNEQFFGPGTRLTVL.